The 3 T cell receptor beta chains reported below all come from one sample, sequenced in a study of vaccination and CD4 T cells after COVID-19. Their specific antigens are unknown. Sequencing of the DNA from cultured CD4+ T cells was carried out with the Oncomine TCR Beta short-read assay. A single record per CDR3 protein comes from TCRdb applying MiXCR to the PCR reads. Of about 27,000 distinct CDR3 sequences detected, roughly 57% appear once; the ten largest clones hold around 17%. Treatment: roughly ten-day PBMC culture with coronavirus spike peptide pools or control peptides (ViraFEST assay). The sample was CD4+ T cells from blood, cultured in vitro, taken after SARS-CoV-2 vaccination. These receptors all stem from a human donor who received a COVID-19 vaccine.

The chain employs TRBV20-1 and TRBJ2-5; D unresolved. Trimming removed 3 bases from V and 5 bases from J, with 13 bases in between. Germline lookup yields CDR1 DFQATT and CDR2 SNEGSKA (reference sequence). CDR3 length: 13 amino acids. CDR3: CSASGSGPETQYF. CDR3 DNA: TGCAGTGCTAGTGGGTCCGGCCCGGAGACCCAGTACTTC.

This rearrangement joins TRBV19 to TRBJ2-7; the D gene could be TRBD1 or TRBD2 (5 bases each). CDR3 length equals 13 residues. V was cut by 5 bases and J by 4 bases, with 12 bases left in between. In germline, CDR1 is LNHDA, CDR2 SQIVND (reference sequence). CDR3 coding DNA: TGTGCCAGTAGTCCTGGGACGGAGTACGAGCAGTACTTC. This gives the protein CASSPGTEYEQYF. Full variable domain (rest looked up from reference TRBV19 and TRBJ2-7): DGGITQSPKYLFRKEGQNVTLSCEQNLNHDAMYWYRQDPGQGLRLIYYSQIVNDFQKGDIAEGYSVSREKKESFPLTVTSAQKNPTAFYLCASSPGTEYEQYFGPGTRLTVT.

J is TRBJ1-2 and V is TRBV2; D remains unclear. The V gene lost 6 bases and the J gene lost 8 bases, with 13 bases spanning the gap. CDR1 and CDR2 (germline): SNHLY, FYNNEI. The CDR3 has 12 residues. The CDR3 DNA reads TGTGCCAGCAGGGACCGGGCTCAGGGCTACACCTTC. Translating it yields CASRDRAQGYTF.